The rows below give T cell receptor beta chains drawn from one sample of a study of T-cell memory formation after mild COVID-19. TCRdb called the 5' RACE reads again in MiXCR, with one record for every CDR3 protein. The sample lists 210,000 or so distinct CDR3 sequences; 18% were seen once. Sequencing input: PBMCs or a T cell subset sorted from them (not recorded which). The receptors come from an adult woman who had mild COVID-19 (a few samples of this study predate the infection). Cell type and time point are not known. Each CDR3 is given with its conserved first and last residue. A D gene is named only where the DNA matches it firmly. Size is omitted from some rows. Given values are once, few, many or a class for expanded clones.

V	D	J	size	CDR3	DNA
TRBV20-1	NA	TRBJ2-1	many	CSARLALRNEQFF	TGCAGTGCCCGACTCGCCTTGAGGAATGAGCAGTTCTTC
TRBV12-3/TRBV12-4	NA	TRBJ1-1	few	CASRYSGTEAFF	TGTGCCAGCAGGTACAGTGGCACTGAAGCTTTCTTT
TRBV30	NA	TRBJ2-7	NA	CAWSPDSYEQYF	TGTGCCTGGAGTCCAGACTCCTACGAGCAGTACTTC
TRBV11-2	TRBD2	TRBJ2-2	many	CASSKGLAGNTGELFF	TGTGCCAGCAGCAAGGGACTAGCGGGGAACACCGGGGAGCTGTTTTTT
TRBV3-1	NA	TRBJ1-2	NA	CASSQRSYGYTF	TGTGCCAGCAGCCAAAGATCCTATGGCTACACCTTC
TRBV5-1	TRBD2	TRBJ2-1	few	CASSLPPIAGGPNEQFF	TGCGCCAGCAGCCTGCCTCCGATAGCGGGAGGGCCGAATGAGCAGTTCTTC
TRBV20-1	TRBD2	TRBJ2-7	many	CSAYRGGYSYEQYF	TGCAGTGCTTATCGGGGGGGGTACTCCTACGAGCAGTACTTC
TRBV6-2/TRBV6-3	NA	TRBJ2-5	few	CASSYPRSGVQETQYF	TGTGCCAGCAGTTATCCACGGTCGGGTGTCCAAGAGACCCAGTACTTC
TRBV6-6	NA	TRBJ1-2	few	CASSPRLGYTF	TGTGCCAGCAGTCCGCGACTTGGCTACACCTTC
TRBV13	TRBD1	TRBJ2-1	NA	CASSHRGPGSYNEQFF	TGTGCCAGCAGCCACAGGGGGCCCGGCTCCTACAATGAGCAGTTCTTC
TRBV4-2	NA	TRBJ1-6	few	CASSQRTGTANSPLHF	TGTGCCAGCAGCCAACGCACCGGGACCGCTAATTCACCCCTCCACTTT
TRBV4-3	NA	TRBJ1-2	few	CASSQGGTYYGYTF	TGCGCCAGCAGCCAAGGCGGGACCTACTATGGCTACACCTTC
TRBV6-2/TRBV6-3	NA	TRBJ1-1	many	CASSYIGGTEAFF	TGTGCCAGCAGTTACATCGGGGGAACTGAAGCTTTCTTT
TRBV7-2	TRBD2	TRBJ2-7	few	CASSASLLAGRTYEQYF	TGTGCCAGCAGCGCTTCCTTACTAGCGGGGAGGACCTACGAGCAGTACTTC
TRBV24-1	TRBD2	TRBJ2-6	few	CATSDSKGSGGPGANVLTF	TGTGCCACCAGTGACTCGAAGGGCAGCGGGGGCCCGGGGGCCAACGTCCTGACTTTC
TRBV18	NA	TRBJ1-2	NA	CASSPPSSGSNYGYTF	TGTGCCAGCTCACCACCTTCCTCGGGGTCTAACTATGGCTACACCTTC
TRBV12-3/TRBV12-4	TRBD2	TRBJ2-1	few	CASSFRTSGSYNEQFF	TGTGCCAGCAGTTTCCGGACTAGCGGGTCCTACAATGAGCAGTTCTTC
TRBV20-1	TRBD1	TRBJ1-1	NA	CSARVGTGTNTEAFF	TGCAGTGCTAGAGTTGGGACAGGAACCAACACTGAAGCTTTCTTT
TRBV6-5	TRBD1	TRBJ1-2	NA	CASSKWDRGTGGYTF	TGTGCCAGCAGTAAATGGGACAGGGGGACGGGTGGCTACACCTTC
TRBV5-1	NA	TRBJ2-1	NA	CASPHGGKGNEQFF	TGCGCCAGCCCTCATGGGGGGAAGGGGAATGAGCAGTTCTTC
TRBV4-2	NA	TRBJ2-5	few	CASSVSLTGGEETQYF	TGTGCCAGCAGCGTTTCTTTGACTGGTGGAGAAGAGACCCAGTACTTC
TRBV6-5	TRBD2	TRBJ2-3	NA	CASRGSGGTDTQYF	TGTGCCAGTCGTGGTAGCGGGGGCACAGATACGCAGTATTTT
TRBV6-6	TRBD1	TRBJ1-5	NA	CASTRSGTGSAGMSQPQHF	TGTGCCAGCACACGTTCCGGGACAGGGTCGGCCGGAATGAGCCAGCCCCAGCATTTT
TRBV5-1	TRBD1	TRBJ1-1	NA	CASSPGGQSNTEAFF	TGCGCCAGCAGCCCGGGGGGACAGTCGAACACTGAAGCTTTCTTT
TRBV3-1	TRBD2	TRBJ2-1	NA	CASSPVAGGSWDEQFF	TGTGCCAGCAGCCCGGTCGCGGGGGGGTCCTGGGATGAGCAGTTCTTC
TRBV7-9	TRBD1	TRBJ2-1	once	CASRTPEGTGVYNEQFF	TGTGCCAGCAGGACCCCGGAAGGGACAGGAGTCTACAATGAGCAGTTCTTC
TRBV4-2	TRBD1	TRBJ2-7	many	CASSLDRGAREQYF	TGTGCCAGCAGCCTTGACAGGGGGGCACGAGAGCAGTACTTC
TRBV12-3/TRBV12-4	NA	TRBJ1-3	NA	CASSLMESSGNTIYF	TGTGCCAGCAGTTTAATGGAGAGCTCTGGAAACACCATATATTTT
TRBV19	NA	TRBJ1-2	NA	CASRRANYGYTF	TGTGCCAGCCGCAGGGCTAACTATGGCTACACCTTC
TRBV5-1	TRBD1	TRBJ2-2	many	CASSRTGQGNTGELFF	TGCGCCAGCAGCCGGACCGGACAGGGTAACACCGGGGAGCTGTTTTTT
TRBV7-9	TRBD2	TRBJ2-1	NA	CASSDILLAENEQFF	TGTGCCAGCAGTGATATCCTACTAGCGGAGAATGAGCAGTTCTTC
TRBV12-3/TRBV12-4	NA	TRBJ1-1	many	CASTSPRNTEAFF	TGTGCCAGCACCTCGCCTCGGAACACTGAAGCTTTCTTT
TRBV5-1	TRBD1	TRBJ1-1	many	CASSTDPGGTNTEAFF	TGCGCCAGCAGCACCGACCCAGGGGGTACGAACACTGAAGCTTTCTTT
TRBV2	NA	TRBJ1-1	few	CASTATGGLAAEAFF	TGTGCCAGCACCGCGACGGGGGGGCTTGCCGCTGAAGCTTTCTTT
TRBV14	TRBD1	TRBJ1-2	NA	CASSPSRTGDIYGYTF	TGTGCCAGCAGCCCGAGCAGGACAGGGGACATCTATGGCTACACCTTC
TRBV5-1	NA	TRBJ2-5	NA	CASSRGSFQETQYF	TGCGCCAGCAGCCGCGGGTCGTTCCAAGAGACCCAGTACTTC
TRBV11-1	NA	TRBJ2-5	NA	CASSSPGRAGTQYF	TGTGCCAGCAGCTCCCCGGGAAGAGCGGGGACCCAGTACTTC
TRBV12-3/TRBV12-4	TRBD1	TRBJ1-6	NA	CASSFWQGANSPLHF	TGTGCCAGCAGTTTCTGGCAGGGGGCTAATTCACCCCTCCACTTT
TRBV12-5	NA	TRBJ1-1	NA	CASGLYDTEAFF	TGTGCTAGTGGTTTGTACGACACTGAAGCTTTCTTT
TRBV4-1	NA	TRBJ1-4	NA	CASSRAGIVRANEKLFF	TGCGCCAGCAGCCGGGCAGGGATTGTTCGGGCTAATGAAAAACTGTTTTTT
TRBV24-1	NA	TRBJ2-7	few	CATSGKGGFRNEQYF	TGTGCCACCAGTGGAAAGGGGGGATTCCGGAACGAGCAGTACTTC
TRBV24-1	TRBD2	TRBJ2-3	few	CATSRLAVDTDTQYF	TGTGCCACCTCTCGTCTAGCGGTTGATACAGATACGCAGTATTTT
TRBV20-1	TRBD1	TRBJ2-7	many	CSARGQGSSYEQYF	TGCAGTGCTAGAGGACAGGGATCCTCCTACGAGCAGTACTTC
TRBV3-1	TRBD1	TRBJ1-2	few	CASSLWTGPDYRYGYTF	TGTGCCAGCAGCCTTTGGACAGGCCCCGACTATCGCTATGGCTACACCTTC
TRBV7-3	TRBD2	TRBJ2-3	few	CASSLFQYGGRDGTDTQYF	TGTGCCAGCAGCTTATTTCAGTATGGCGGGAGGGACGGCACAGATACGCAGTATTTT
TRBV7-2	NA	TRBJ1-4	few	CASSHGGARREKLFF	TGTGCCAGCAGCCACGGGGGGGCGCGGAGGGAAAAACTGTTTTTT
TRBV30	NA	TRBJ1-1	NA	CAWSTTLEAFF	TGTGCCTGGAGTACGACCCTGGAAGCTTTCTTT
TRBV5-8	TRBD2	TRBJ2-3	NA	CASSLISGGADTQYF	TGTGCCAGCAGCCTGATCAGCGGGGGCGCAGATACGCAGTATTTT
TRBV30	TRBD2	TRBJ2-1	few	CAWSRLVAGDEQFF	TGTGCCTGGAGTAGGTTAGTAGCGGGGGATGAGCAGTTCTTC
TRBV12-3/TRBV12-4	NA	TRBJ1-1	many	CASSLARRGTEAFF	TGTGCCAGCAGTTTAGCCCGCAGGGGCACTGAAGCTTTCTTT
TRBV15	NA	TRBJ2-2	NA	CATSWGPTGELFF	TGTGCCACCAGCTGGGGGCCCACCGGGGAGCTGTTTTTT
TRBV20-1	TRBD2	TRBJ2-3	few	CSVLAGADTDTQYF	TGCAGTGTCTTAGCGGGGGCGGACACAGATACGCAGTATTTT
TRBV5-4	TRBD1	TRBJ1-1	few	CASSPTGASYTEAFF	TGTGCCAGCAGCCCTACAGGGGCTTCGTACACTGAAGCTTTCTTT
TRBV7-3	NA	TRBJ2-3	NA	CASSLTPAGSSTDTQYF	TGTGCCAGCAGCTTAACCCCAGCGGGTTCTAGCACAGATACGCAGTATTTT
TRBV30	NA	TRBJ1-1	NA	CAWSVQGSRNTEAFF	TGTGCCTGGAGTGTACAAGGGAGCAGGAACACTGAAGCTTTCTTT
TRBV20-1	NA	TRBJ1-3	NA	CSARDARTNSGNTIYF	TGCAGTGCTAGAGATGCCAGGACCAACTCTGGAAACACCATATATTTT
TRBV5-5	TRBD1	TRBJ1-5	once	CASSQDRGGRQPQHF	TGTGCCAGCAGCCAGGACAGGGGAGGACGGCAGCCCCAGCATTTT
TRBV12-3/TRBV12-4	NA	TRBJ2-2	few	CASSSGLGARWELFF	TGTGCCAGCAGTTCCGGGTTGGGGGCGCGATGGGAGCTGTTTTTT